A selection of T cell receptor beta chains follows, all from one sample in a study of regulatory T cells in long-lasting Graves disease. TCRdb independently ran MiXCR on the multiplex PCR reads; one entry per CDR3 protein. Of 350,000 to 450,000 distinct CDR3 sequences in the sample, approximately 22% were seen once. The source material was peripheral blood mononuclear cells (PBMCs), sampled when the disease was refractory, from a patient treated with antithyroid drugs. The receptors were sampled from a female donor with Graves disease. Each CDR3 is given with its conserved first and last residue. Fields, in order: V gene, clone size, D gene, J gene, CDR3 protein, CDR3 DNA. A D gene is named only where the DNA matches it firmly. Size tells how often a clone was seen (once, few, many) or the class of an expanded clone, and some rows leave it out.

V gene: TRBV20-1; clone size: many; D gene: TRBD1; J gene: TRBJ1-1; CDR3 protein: CSARTGQGVNTEAFF; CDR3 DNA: TGCAGTGCTAGAACTGGACAGGGGGTTAACACTGAAGCTTTCTTT
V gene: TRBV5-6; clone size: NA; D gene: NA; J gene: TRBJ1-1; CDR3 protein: CASSTVQGYTEAFF; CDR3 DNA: TGTGCCAGCAGCACCGTACAGGGATACACTGAAGCTTTCTTT
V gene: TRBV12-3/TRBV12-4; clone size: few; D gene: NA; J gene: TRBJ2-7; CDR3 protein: CASSFEYPYEQYF; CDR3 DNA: TGTGCCAGCAGTTTTGAGTACCCCTACGAGCAGTACTTC
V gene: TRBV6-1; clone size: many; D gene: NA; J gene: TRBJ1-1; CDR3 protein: CASSNRDSEAFF; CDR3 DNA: TGTGCCAGCAGTAATCGGGATTCAGAAGCTTTCTTT
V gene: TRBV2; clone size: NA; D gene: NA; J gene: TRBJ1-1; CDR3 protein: CASSRGVGTMGSEAFF; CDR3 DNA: TGCGCCAGCAGCCGGGGGGTGGGGACAATGGGCTCTGAAGCTTTCTTT
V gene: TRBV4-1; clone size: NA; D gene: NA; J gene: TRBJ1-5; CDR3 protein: CASSPPPGSAGSLSQPQHF; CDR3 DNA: TGCGCCAGCAGCCCACCCCCGGGTAGTGCAGGGTCTCTGAGTCAGCCCCAGCATTTT
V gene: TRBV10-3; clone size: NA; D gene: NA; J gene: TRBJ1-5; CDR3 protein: CAISESAPNSNQPQHF; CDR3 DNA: TGTGCCATCAGTGAGTCGGCCCCCAATAGCAATCAGCCCCAGCATTTT
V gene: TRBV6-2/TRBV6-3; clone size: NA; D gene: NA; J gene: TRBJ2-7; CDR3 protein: CASSEANYLYEQYF; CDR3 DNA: TGTGCCAGCAGTGAAGCGAATTATCTCTACGAGCAGTACTTC
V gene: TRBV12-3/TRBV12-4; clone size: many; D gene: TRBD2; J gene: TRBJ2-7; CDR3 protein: CASSMWTSGLYEQYF; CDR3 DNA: TGTGCCAGCAGTATGTGGACTAGCGGGCTCTACGAGCAGTACTTC
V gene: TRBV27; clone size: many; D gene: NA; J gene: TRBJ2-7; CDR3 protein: CASSLSFGYEQYF; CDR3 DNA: TGTGCCAGCAGTTTATCGTTTGGCTACGAGCAGTACTTC
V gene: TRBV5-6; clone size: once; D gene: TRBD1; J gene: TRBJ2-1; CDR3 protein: CASSTRQGGSLHSYNEQFF; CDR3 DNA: TGTGCCAGCAGCACCAGACAGGGGGGAAGTCTACACTCCTACAATGAGCAGTTCTTC